This record concerns one TCR beta chain sequence. Its antigen is not identified. The sample belongs to a study of post-analysis software for immune sequencing data. Study as a whole: The study covered relapsing-remitting, secondary progressive and progressive-relapsing courses of multiple sclerosis. Study findings and constraints: When patients were compared with controls, 4 or 5 TRBV segments were more frequent, TRBV5-6, TRBV5-1 and TRBV20-1 among them. By F measure, samples from a shared preparation batch strongly co-clustered.

The V segment lost 4 bases and the J segment 4 bases; nucleotides outside the gene matches: 3. This CDR3 spans 15 amino acids. Unique-molecular-identifier-tagged TCR beta cDNA libraries were used. TCRdb itself ran the PCR reads through MiXCR, one entry per CDR3 protein. The sample lists 400,000 to 500,000 distinct CDR3 sequences; approximately 38% were seen once. The sequence was obtained from a girl aged 2 to 9 with multiple sclerosis. Sequencing was carried out using blood. The rearrangement uses TRBV12-3 or TRBV12-4 and TRBJ2-1; 11 bases align to TRBD2. The CDR3 nucleotides are TGTGCCAGCAGTTCGGGACTAGCGGTTTACAATGAGCAGTTCTTC. It codes for CASSSGLAVYNEQFF.